This T cell receptor (beta chain) was sequenced in a study of OX40 agonist ivuxolimab in advanced cancers. Sequencing used immunoSEQ multiplex PCR; TCRdb keeps in-frame clones, though not all of them. The sample consists of some 68,000 clones, roughly 90% of them appearing once. In its sample, this clone was seen once. Its antigen is not known. V was shortened by 5 bases and J by 5 bases, with 12 bases between the two germline ends. The CDR3 sequence is 13 residues long. Germline assignment: CDR1 SGHAT and CDR2 FQNNGV. General observations from the study: With doses of 0.1 to 3.0 mg/kg, CD4+ and CD8+ blood T cells had undergone clonal expansion by week 6. Compared with CD4+, CD8+ T cells on average had more expanded clones. Near-lowest levels of clonal expansion characterized partial responders at 0.1-3.0 mg/kg.

The chain carries TRBV11-2 and TRBJ1-2; D is perhaps TRBD1 (5 bases). This sequence was found in an adult with an advanced solid tumor such as melanoma, head and neck, liver or kidney cancer. The source was CD4+ or CD8+ T cells sorted from blood, collected in a trial of the OX40 agonist ivuxolimab. CDR3 sequence reads: CASSAGGGYGYTF. CDR3 nucleotides: TGTGCCAGCAGCGCAGGTGGGGGGTATGGCTACACCTTC.